This T cell receptor (beta chain) derives from a study of shared clonotypes between healthy human individuals (dated by TCRdb to about 2020). With regard to the full study: The cohort included a few men and two women between 18 and 49 years of age. For each donor, CD4 naive and CD4 memory were each run on three plates, CD8 naive on two plates, and CD8 memory on one plate. Blood TCR repertoires of five healthy adults were deeply sequenced to estimate repertoire size and the extent of clonotype sharing between individuals. To increase sequencing depth and limit assay-specific biases, TCR repertoire library preparation and sequencing were carried out by different laboratories using diverse techniques. Leukapheresis yielded between about 0.9 and 10 billion PBMCs per donor.

TCR CDR3 regions were amplified from genomic DNA by multiplex PCR using the deep immunoSEQ assay. For each cell subset, the extracted genomic DNA was distributed evenly across all wells of several immunoSEQ 96-well plates, and each plate served as one replicate. Each replicate PCR for sorted subsets received roughly 0.2 ug genomic DNA, equal to tens of thousands of T cell genomes. The purified libraries were quantified using a Qubit 3.0 fluorometer, sized with a Bioanalyzer 2100, and then quantified again using the KAPA Library Quantification kit. Each immunoSEQ 96-well plate was sequenced on its own single-read 150-cycle Illumina NextSeq 550 flow cell. As for how the authors treated the data: Because the immunoSEQ output held only junctional sequences and lacked quality scores, the filtering could not match the filtering applied to full-length reads. To assign V/J genes and CDR3, sequences were annotated using PyIR, a Python wrapper for IgBLAST v1.9, with IMGT germline references. Reads with weak V/J assignments (E-value above 1e-6), missing CDR3, stop codons, out-of-frame junctions, or ambiguous translated residues were removed. V3J clonotypes were defined as sequences sharing an identical inferred V gene, J gene, and CDR3 amino acid sequence. Percentage overlap between repertoires was computed as shared unique clonotypes divided by the size of the smaller repertoire. RTK rarefaction, the Chao1 estimator, and Recon v2.1 estimates of unobserved clonotypes were used to assess repertoire richness. OLGA was used to compute generation probabilities for all TCRbeta clonotypes that the gDNA method yielded from a handful of donors. This immuneACCESS table, as held by TCRdb, lists in-frame sequences with V and J called but not all clones. Of the missing ones, under half trace to an unresolved V gene in checked studies; the others have no known cause. The D gene and trimming were derived from the DNA, and the V and J assignments and clone size from that table. The sample records 800,000 to 1,200,000 clones, about 80% of which are singletons. Of the sample, 0.5% to 0.6% is held by the ten largest clones.

Overall study outcomes, separate from this receptor: Compared with non-shared clonotypes, the clonotypes found in all four sorted-subset donors had higher generation probabilities. Pairwise subsampling led to the expectation that sequencing depth would affect the degree of clonotype sharing among donors. Only blood was sampled, and tissue TCR repertoires likely differ from those in blood. Estimated clonotype richness was generally larger for naive than for memory subsets. Because the study included only a small number of donors, the genetic and exposure-history diversity represented was limited. Approximately 5% of naive CD4, 3% to 3.5% of naive CD8, around 2.3% of memory CD4, and around 0.4% of memory CD8 clonotypes were shared across several donors. Even with the large sequencing depth, rarefaction of the sorted-subset datasets indicated that sequencing was incomplete.

The donors were healthy, HIV-negative adults with no recently reported acute infections or vaccinations. All donors were Caucasian adults living in Nashville, Tennessee, USA. CD4+ T cells were enriched through magnetic negative selection, after which naive cells were positively selected on CD45RA and the remaining negative fraction served as the memory subset. Blood was obtained by leukapheresis, after which PBMCs were separated by Ficoll-Histopaque density gradient centrifugation and cryopreserved in liquid nitrogen vapor phase. Analytical flow cytometry was used to check the purity and quantity of each magnetically sorted T cell population. From each sorted fraction, genomic DNA was isolated and quantified by UV absorbance on a Nanodrop 2000c. Turning to this clone: The antigen it binds to is not known. No base qualities exist here, and no much larger clone lies one base off it.

V and J are truncated by 9 bases and 1 base respectively, leaving an intervening sequence of 19 bases. The germline V gene (reference sequence) specifies LNHDA as CDR1 and SQIVND as CDR2. Spanning cysteine to phenylalanine, the CDR3 consists of 16 amino acids. This entry keeps only the CDR3 DNA: 48 bases, framed from base 1. The chain was built from TRBV19 and TRBJ1-3, with TRBD1 as a weak D call on 5 bases. The TCR was taken from a man aged 18-30 years in good health. Some clones in this sample may be carry-over from other donors' samples. Sequencing was done on a sample of memory CD4+ T cells from PBMCs. The cell subset or site label for this specimen denotes: CD45RA-negative fraction. The DNA reads TGTGCCAGCAGAACCCTCGACAGCATTTCTGGAAACACCATATATTTT. It codes for CASRTLDSISGNTIYF.